These 14 T cell receptor beta chains were sequenced from one sample in a study of beta chain features in type 1 diabetes. General study findings and limits: TCRB CDR3s from Type 1 diabetes patients were moderately but significantly shorter in all four CD4+ subsets.

The investigators reverse transcribed all of the isolated RNA, so they sequenced expressed TCRB transcripts. Some clones are missing from TCRdb's copy, which holds only in-frame ones; the method was immunoSEQ multiplex PCR. The table lists 250,000 to 350,000 clones, 13% to 15% of them singletons, with about 0.015% in the top ten. These TCRs are of unknown antigen specificity. Sequencing was carried out using naive CD4+ T cells from blood. These receptors were collected from a man aged 25-40 years with type 1 diabetes.

This clone has a handful of counts. V is TRBV19 and J is TRBJ1-1; the D gene is possibly TRBD1 (5 bases). V was clipped by 1 base and J by 1 base, with 10 bases between them. The CDR3 contains 15 residues. The germline V gene has CDR1 LNHDA and CDR2 SQIVND (reference sequence). CDR3 loop: CASSIGQRRNTEAFF. DNA of the CDR3: TGTGCCAGTAGTATAGGACAGAGAAGGAACACTGAAGCTTTCTTT. The variable domain in full, with the rest retrieved from reference TRBV19 and TRBJ1-1, is DGGITQSPKYLFRKEGQNVTLSCEQNLNHDAMYWYRQDPGQGLRLIYYSQIVNDFQKGDIAEGYSVSREKKESFPLTVTSAQKNPTAFYLCASSIGQRRNTEAFFGQGTRLTVV.

This chain links TRBV19 with TRBJ2-5, with TRBD2 matching over 7 bases. The germline CDR1 and CDR2 sequences are LNHDA and SQIVND (reference sequence). The CDR3 runs 17 residues. V lost 5 bases and J lost 3; bases outside the gene matches: 15. The CDR3 protein is CASSPPWGGPLEETQYF. DNA of the CDR3: TGTGCCAGTAGTCCCCCTTGGGGGGGACCCCTCGAAGAGACCCAGTACTTC.

The J gene is TRBJ1-2, the V gene TRBV4-1; D unclear. This CDR3 spans 18 amino acids. Germline V gene lookup returns CDR1 MGHRA and CDR2 YSYEKL. V gave up 5 bases and J gave up 0 bases, with 22 bases separating them. The CDR3 region is CASSTHPPVSKANYGYTF. In nucleotides, the CDR3 is TGCGCCAGCAGCACGCACCCCCCAGTGTCGAAAGCTAACTATGGCTACACCTTC.

In this sample, this clone turned up a few times. The chain has TRBV6-5 and TRBJ2-3; weak D call: TRBD1 (5 bases). The V gene lost 0 bases and the J gene lost 5 bases, with 12 bases spanning the gap. CDR1 and CDR2 from the germline V gene are MNHEY and SVGAGI. This CDR3 region has 15 residues. The CDR3 sequence is CASSYSTRARDTQYF. CDR3 DNA sequence: TGTGCCAGCAGTTACTCGACCAGGGCGAGAGATACGCAGTATTTT.

In its sample, this clone was seen a few times. This chain connects TRBV2 to TRBJ2-6; D is unresolved. The germline V and J ends were trimmed by 2 bases and 0 bases, with 5 bases remaining between them. The CDR3 loop spans 15 amino acids. Germline CDR1 SNHLY, CDR2 FYNNEI. This chain's CDR3 is CASSESPSGANVLTF. The CDR3 DNA follows: TGTGCCAGCAGTGAAAGCCCCTCTGGGGCCAACGTCCTGACTTTC.

The chain employs TRBV11-2 and TRBJ2-1; D might be TRBD1 (5 bases). Trimming shortened V by 5 bases and J by 9 bases, and 11 bases separated the two germline ends. Per germline, CDR1 SGHAT and CDR2 FQNNGV. The CDR3 totals 12 residues. The CDR3 is CASSLGPGEQFF. The CDR3 bases are TGTGCCAGCAGCCTGGGGCCGGGTGAGCAGTTCTTC.

The chain combines TRBV15 with TRBJ2-1; 9 bases agree with TRBD1. Per the germline V gene, CDR1 is LNHNV and CDR2 is YYDKDF (reference sequence). With V trimmed by 1 base and J by 7 bases, 2 bases remained unmatched. The CDR3 spans 14 residues. CDR3 residues: CATSRAGTGNEQFF. The CDR3 nucleotides are TGTGCCACCAGCAGAGCGGGGACAGGGAATGAGCAGTTCTTC.

The chain uses TRBV9 and TRBJ2-3; 10 positions match TRBD2. CDR1 is SGDLS, CDR2 YYNGEE, per germline. V shed 4 bases, J shed 2 bases, and the junction held 7 bases outside the gene matches. This CDR3 is 16 amino acids long. The CDR3 DNA follows: TGTGCCAGCAGCCACGGACTAGCGGAGAACACAGATACGCAGTATTTT. Amino acids: CASSHGLAENTDTQYF.

The rearrangement joins TRBV21-1 to TRBJ2-5; the table calls TRBD2, which could not be checked here. TRBV21-1 represents a pseudogene. The CDR3 totals 14 residues. In DNA form, the CDR3 reads TGTGCCAGCAGCAATTTAAGAGGGTTCGAGACCCAGTACTTC. Translating gives CASSNLRGFETQYF.

This clone has only a few counts. The chain employs TRBV9 and TRBJ2-5; D perhaps matches TRBD1 (6 bases). This CDR3 is built from 14 residues. The V gene's germline CDR1 is SGDLS and CDR2 YYNGEE. Trimming removed 4 bases at V and 4 bases at J, with 14 bases between. CDR3 sequence reads: CASSPLGAGETQYF. The CDR3 bases are TGTGCCAGCAGCCCCTTGGGGGCGGGAGAGACCCAGTACTTC.

This clone occurred a few times. This chain links TRBV5-4 with TRBJ2-1; the D gene is possibly TRBD2 (6 bases). Germline V lookup: CDR1 SGHNT, CDR2 YYREEE (reference sequence). CDR3 size: 17 residues. V lost 4 bases to trimming and J lost 5 bases, with 22 bases between them. For the CDR3, the DNA is TGTGCCAGCAGCGTGGGTTTGTGGGGGGATCAAGACAATGAGCAGTTCTTC. It codes for CASSVGLWGDQDNEQFF.

This rearrangement joins TRBV7-9 to TRBJ1-2; D is ambiguous. CDR1 and CDR2 (germline): SEHNR, FQNEAQ (reference sequence). The length of the CDR3 is 13 residues. Trimming stripped 5 bases from V and 7 bases from J, with 14 bases between. The CDR3 loop is CASSPSSASGYTF. The CDR3 DNA is TGTGCCAGCAGCCCCTCGAGCGCATCTGGCTACACCTTC.

This clone was counted between two and nine times. This rearrangement joins TRBV29-1 to TRBJ1-4, with no clear D. The CDR3 contains 14 residues. The germline gives CDR1 SQVTM, CDR2 ANQGSEA. V was shortened by 4 bases and J by 5 bases, with 14 bases between the two germline ends. This CDR3 reads CSVGGSGPNEKLFF. CDR3 nucleotide sequence: TGCAGCGTTGGCGGGTCAGGCCCAAATGAAAAACTGTTTTTT. Drawing the rest from reference TRBV29-1 and TRBJ1-4, the complete variable domain is SAVISQKPSRDICQRGTSLTIQCQVDSQVTMMFWYRQQPGQSLTLIATANQGSEATYESGFVIDKFPISRPNLTFSTLTVSNMSPEDSSIYLCSVGGSGPNEKLFFGSGTQLSVL.

The chain employs TRBV5-4 and TRBJ1-4, with TRBD1 as a possible D gene (5 bases). V lost 4 bases and J 5 bases, leaving 15 bases between the germline ends. The CDR3 extends over 15 amino acids. CDR1 SGHNT and CDR2 YYREEE come from the germline V gene (reference sequence). The CDR3 bases are TGTGCCAGCAGCGGGGCCGGGACTCTAAATGAAAAACTGTTTTTT. This codes for CASSGAGTLNEKLFF.